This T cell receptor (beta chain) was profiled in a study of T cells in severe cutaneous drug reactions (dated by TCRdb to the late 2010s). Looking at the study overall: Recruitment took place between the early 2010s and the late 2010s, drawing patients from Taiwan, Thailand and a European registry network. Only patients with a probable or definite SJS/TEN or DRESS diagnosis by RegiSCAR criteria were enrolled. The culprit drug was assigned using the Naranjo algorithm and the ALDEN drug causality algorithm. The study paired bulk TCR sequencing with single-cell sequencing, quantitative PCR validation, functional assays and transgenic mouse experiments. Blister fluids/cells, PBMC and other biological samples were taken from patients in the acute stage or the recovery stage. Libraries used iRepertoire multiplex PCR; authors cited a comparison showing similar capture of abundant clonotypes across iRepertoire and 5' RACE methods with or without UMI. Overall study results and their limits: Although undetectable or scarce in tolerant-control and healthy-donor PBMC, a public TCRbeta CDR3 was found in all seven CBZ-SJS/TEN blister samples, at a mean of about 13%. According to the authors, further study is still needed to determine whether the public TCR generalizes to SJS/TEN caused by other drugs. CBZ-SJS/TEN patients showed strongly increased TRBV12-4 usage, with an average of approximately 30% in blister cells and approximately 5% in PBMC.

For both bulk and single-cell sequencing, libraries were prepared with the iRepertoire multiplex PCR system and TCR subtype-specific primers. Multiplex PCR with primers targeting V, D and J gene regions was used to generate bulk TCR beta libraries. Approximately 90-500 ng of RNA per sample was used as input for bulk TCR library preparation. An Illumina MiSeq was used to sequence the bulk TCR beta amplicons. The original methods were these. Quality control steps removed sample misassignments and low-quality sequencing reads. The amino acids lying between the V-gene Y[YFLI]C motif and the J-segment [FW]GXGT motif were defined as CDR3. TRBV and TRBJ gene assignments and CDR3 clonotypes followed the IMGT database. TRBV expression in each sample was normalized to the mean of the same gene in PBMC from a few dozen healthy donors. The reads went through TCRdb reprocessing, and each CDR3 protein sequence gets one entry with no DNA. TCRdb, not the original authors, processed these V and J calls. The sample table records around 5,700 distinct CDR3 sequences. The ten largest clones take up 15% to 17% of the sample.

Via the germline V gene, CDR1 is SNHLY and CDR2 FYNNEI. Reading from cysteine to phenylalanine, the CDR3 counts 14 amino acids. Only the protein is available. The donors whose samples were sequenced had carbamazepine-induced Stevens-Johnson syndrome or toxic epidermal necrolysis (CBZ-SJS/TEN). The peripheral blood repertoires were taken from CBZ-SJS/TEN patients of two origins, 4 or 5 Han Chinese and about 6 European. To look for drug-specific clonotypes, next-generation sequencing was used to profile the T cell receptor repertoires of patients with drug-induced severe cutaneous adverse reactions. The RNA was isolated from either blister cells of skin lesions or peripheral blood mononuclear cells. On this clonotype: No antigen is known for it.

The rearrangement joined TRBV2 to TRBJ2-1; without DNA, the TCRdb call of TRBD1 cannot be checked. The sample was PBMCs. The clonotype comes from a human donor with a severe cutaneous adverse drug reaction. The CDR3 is CASGGQGAGNEQFF.